In this sample, the clone carrying this T cell receptor (beta chain) turned up a few times. What it recognizes is unknown. CDR3 length: 14 residues. Germline CDR1 and CDR2: MDHEN and SYDVKM. V lost 10 bases to trimming and J lost 7 bases; unmatched junction nucleotides: 16. Individual cDNA molecules each received unique molecular identifiers attached to them. TCRdb processed the 5' RACE reads anew with MiXCR; each CDR3 protein has one entry. Altogether some 98,000 distinct CDR3 sequences are present, 16% being singletons, with the ten largest covering around 1.3%. These data belong to a study of early T cells in non-severe SARS-CoV-2 infection. Findings and limits, study-wide: Matching with VDJdb favored anti-spike CD8 responses (missing private and CD4 specificities).

The chain employs TRBV28 and TRBJ2-7; the match to TRBD1 covers 7 bases. The sequencing input was whole blood. This receptor was taken from an adult who was a healthcare worker with PCR-confirmed SARS-CoV-2 infection or an uninfected control (not recorded which). In DNA, the CDR3 is TGTGCCACCTACGCTCGGGACAGACCTTTGGAGCAGTACTTC. Its translation is CATYARDRPLEQYF.